The present T cell receptor beta chain was sequenced within a study of blood T cell repertoires in COVID-19. This CDR3 has 13 residues. In germline, CDR1 is SGHRS, CDR2 YFSETQ. With 5 bases removed from V and 3 bases from J, the gap between germline ends came to 11 bases. The table came from immunoSEQ multiplex PCR; TCRdb's copy has only in-frame clones and leaves some out. The table includes more than 250,000 clones, approximately 86% detected once. V usage is TRBV5-1 and J usage is TRBJ1-2, with D perhaps TRBD1 (5 bases). Sequencing was done on a sample of PBMCs or T cells enriched from blood (not recorded which). The clonotype comes from a woman younger than 30 who had recovered from COVID-19. The CDR3 bases are TGCGCCAGCAGTTTTGCGGGGGACTATGGCTACACCTTC. This encodes CASSFAGDYGYTF.